These T cell receptor beta chains were read from a single sample in a study of T cell changes during pregnancy in multiple sclerosis. Sequencing used immunoSEQ multiplex PCR; TCRdb keeps in-frame clones, though not all of them. Among around 73,000 clones listed, approximately 92% were seen once. The material was peripheral blood, obtained in the third trimester of pregnancy. The origin of the receptors is a female donor in good health, enrolled as a control in a pregnancy study. The CDR3 runs from the conserved cysteine through the conserved F or W. D genes are given only for firm matches.

j_call	v_call	d_call	cdr3_length	cdr3_aa
TRBJ2-7	TRBV7-9	TRBD1	16	CASSRTGIRGRHEQYF
TRBJ2-1	TRBV6-5	TRBD2	15	CASSSRSGTSGRRFF
TRBJ2-1	TRBV27	.	13	CASSFNYNNEQFF
TRBJ1-2	TRBV28	TRBD1	13	CASSFKGARGYTF
TRBJ1-5	TRBV28	TRBD1	16	CASSLTGQGSNQPQHF
TRBJ2-7	TRBV28	.	12	CASSLGRYEQYF
TRBJ1-5	TRBV25-1	.	13	CASSQGLDQPQHF
TRBJ1-5	TRBV2	TRBD1	14	CASSVDRVKQPQHF
TRBJ2-7	TRBV19	TRBD1	15	CASSKTGTGLYEQYF
TRBJ2-3	TRBV7-2	TRBD1	15	CASSPGTGMLDTQYF
TRBJ2-7	TRBV2	.	13	CASRLLPAYEQYF
TRBJ1-2	TRBV4-3	.	14	CASSRTDRSYGYTF
TRBJ2-2	TRBV15	TRBD2	15	CATSRAGGNTGELFF
TRBJ2-7	TRBV4-1	.	15	CASSQDQQATYEQYF
TRBJ2-1	TRBV7-2	.	17	CASSLNEALSSYNEQFF
TRBJ1-1	TRBV14	.	13	CASSQDLQSEAFF
TRBJ2-7	TRBV7-6	TRBD1	12	CASSATGYEQYF
TRBJ2-1	TRBV28	TRBD1	16	CASSLWPRGLGNEQFF
TRBJ2-1	TRBV30	TRBD2	15	CAWSERGSSYNEQFF
TRBJ2-7	TRBV4-2	.	17	CASSRGPNRALSYEQYF
TRBJ1-1	TRBV5-1	.	14	CASSLAEGGTEAFF
TRBJ1-1	TRBV15	TRBD1	14	CATSGVDRVAIAFF
TRBJ1-5	TRBV4-1	.	13	CASSQEQAQPQHF
TRBJ1-1	TRBV28	TRBD1	14	CASSAGTGGTEAFF
TRBJ1-2	TRBV10-3	TRBD1	12	CAISARDSGYTF
TRBJ2-1	TRBV7-2	TRBD2	16	CASSLYGGGKTNEQFF